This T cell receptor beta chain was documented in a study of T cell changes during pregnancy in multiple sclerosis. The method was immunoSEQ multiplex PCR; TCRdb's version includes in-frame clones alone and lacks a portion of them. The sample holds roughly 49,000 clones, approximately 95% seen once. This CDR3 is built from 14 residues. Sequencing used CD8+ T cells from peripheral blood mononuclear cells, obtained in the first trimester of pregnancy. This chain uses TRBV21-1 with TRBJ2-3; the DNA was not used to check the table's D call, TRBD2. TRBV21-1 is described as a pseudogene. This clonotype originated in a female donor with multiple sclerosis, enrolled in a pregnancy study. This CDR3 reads CASSKRRISDTQYF. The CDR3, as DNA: TGTGCCAGCAGCAAAAGGAGGATCTCGGATACGCAGTATTTT.